In this sample, the clone carrying this TCR beta chain turned up once. Its antigen is unidentified. The data belong to a study of T cell responses to AZD1222 COVID-19 vaccine. Method: immunoSEQ multiplex PCR; TCRdb's copy keeps in-frame clones and lacks some. The data show 120,000 to 150,000 clones, 88% seen once. Per the germline V gene, CDR1 is SEHNR and CDR2 is FQNEAQ (reference sequence). The CDR3 extends over 14 amino acids. V shed 4 bases, J shed 5 bases, and the junction held 3 bases outside the gene matches. Study-wide findings and caveats: Unmutated variant regions are reportedly targeted by nearly half of spike-specific TCRs. Regions 160-218 and 743-854 held dominance among vaccine-associated CD4 TCRs, which spanned spike. White British people made up most donors, females outnumbered males, and clonal diversity was possibly underestimated.

This rearrangement joins TRBV7-9 to TRBJ1-5; 9 bases align to TRBD1. This receptor was obtained from an adult who received the MenACWY meningococcal vaccine as a control. The sequences come from peripheral blood, collected 28 days after the second dose of the MenACWY control vaccine. The CDR3 loop reads CASSSGTGYQPQHF. CDR3 nucleotides: TGTGCCAGCAGCTCCGGGACAGGGTATCAGCCCCAGCATTTT.